This T cell receptor (beta chain) was obtained from a study of blood T cell repertoires in COVID-19. Overall study: PBMCs, B-cell-depleted T cells, or T cells provided the cDNA or gDNA that made up the material.

In germline, CDR1 is KGHDR, CDR2 SFDVKD. Trimming removed 4 bases from V and 10 bases from J, with 13 bases in between. CDR3 length: 13 residues. Assay: immunoSEQ multiplex PCR; the TCRdb copy retains only in-frame clones and omits some. The repertoire includes 160,000 or so clones, roughly nine tenths of them detected once, and under 2.5% sits in the top ten. This clonotype was obtained from a woman between 70 and 85 years old with acute or convalescent COVID-19. This chain joins TRBV24-1 and TRBJ2-1; D is possibly TRBD1 (5 bases). Sequencing was performed on peripheral blood. Here the CDR3 reads CATSDSNRNEQFF. CDR3 sequence (DNA): TGTGCCACCAGTGACTCGAACAGGAACGAGCAGTTCTTC.